Below are 22 T cell receptor beta chains sequenced from a single sample in a study of Tregs in tolerant kidney transplant recipients. Assay: immunoSEQ multiplex PCR; the TCRdb copy retains only in-frame clones and omits some. In the table there are about 60,000 clones, over 85% of which are singletons. Sequenced here: CD8+ T cells from blood, sampled before the transplant. The source of these receptors is a human donor who received a combined kidney and bone marrow transplant.

The V call is TRBV9, the J call TRBJ2-3; weak D call: TRBD2 (6 bases). CDR3 length: 18 amino acids. Trimming removed 1 base at V and 0 bases at J, with 18 bases between. CDR1 SGDLS and CDR2 YYNGEE come from the germline V gene. Here the CDR3 DNA reads TGTGCCAGCAGCGTAAACCGGGACTCCGTAACTAGCACAGATACGCAGTATTTT. Translating gives CASSVNRDSVTSTDTQYF.

The chain joins TRBV4-3 to TRBJ2-1; 11 bases align to TRBD2. Germline assignment: CDR1 LGHNA and CDR2 YSLEER. With V trimmed by 0 bases and J by 0 bases, 7 bases remained unmatched. This CDR3 is built from 19 residues. CDR3 DNA: TGCGCCAGCAGCCAAGACAGTCTAGCGGGAGGTGCCTCCTACAATGAGCAGTTCTTC. The encoded protein is CASSQDSLAGGASYNEQFF.

The chain links TRBV6-1 to TRBJ1-1; TRBD1 matches 11 bases. V shed 7 bases and J 6 bases; nucleotides not matched to a gene: 10. This CDR3 spans 15 amino acids. Germline CDR1 and CDR2: MNHNS and SASEGT. CDR3 nucleotide sequence: TGTGCCAGCATTAGGGACAGGGGGGGATTCGCTGAAGCTTTCTTT. Translation gives CASIRDRGGFAEAFF.

The rearrangement uses TRBV7-9 and TRBJ2-1; 9 positions agree with TRBD1. The CDR3 has 13 residues. The V and J ends lost 8 bases and 3 bases, in that order; junction bases with no gene match: 2. From germline, CDR1 is SEHNR and CDR2 FQNEAQ (reference sequence). CDR3 sequence reads: CASEGQGYNEQFF. As DNA, the CDR3 is TGTGCCAGCGAGGGACAGGGCTACAATGAGCAGTTCTTC.

J is TRBJ2-1 and V is TRBV13, with a possible D match to TRBD2 (5 bases). CDR1 PRHDT and CDR2 FYEKMQ come from the germline V gene (reference sequence). The CDR3 has 13 amino acids. Deletions cut 5 bases from V and 6 bases from J, with 11 bases between. The CDR3 nucleotides are TGTGCCAGCAGCGGACTGCCAGTCAATGAGCAGTTCTTC. Protein: CASSGLPVNEQFF.

This chain joins TRBV27 and TRBJ2-7, with D possibly matching TRBD2 (5 bases). CDR3 length: 14 amino acids. Between the trimmed V and J ends, which lost 4 bases and 0 bases, there was a span of 10 bases. Germline lookup yields CDR1 MNHEY and CDR2 SMNVEV (reference sequence). The CDR3 nucleotides read TGTGCCAGCAGTTACAGCGGCAGCTCCTACGAGCAGTACTTC. It yields the protein CASSYSGSSYEQYF.

The chain carries TRBV19 and TRBJ2-1, with TRBD2 matching over 14 bases. With 4 bases clipped from V and 8 bases from J, the junction kept 4 bases outside the gene matches. The germline V gene encodes CDR1 LNHDA and CDR2 SQIVND (reference sequence). The CDR3 has 15 amino acids. The CDR3 region has the DNA TGTGCCAGTAGTACGGGGACTAGCGGGAGCTATGAGCAGTTCTTC. It specifies CASSTGTSGSYEQFF.

The chain uses TRBV7-6 and TRBJ2-2, with D perhaps matching TRBD1 (6 bases). This CDR3 contains 15 residues. Germline lookup yields CDR1 SGHVS and CDR2 FNYEAQ. V was clipped by 5 bases and J by 3 bases, with 13 bases between them. The CDR3 loop is CASSPRDRHTGELFF. The CDR3 DNA sequence: TGTGCCAGCAGCCCCCGCGACAGGCACACCGGGGAGCTGTTTTTT.

This rearrangement joins TRBV5-1 to TRBJ2-1; 7 bases fit TRBD2. This CDR3 comprises 18 residues. Germline loops: CDR1 SGHRS, CDR2 YFSETQ. J lost 5 bases, V lost 4 bases, and 18 bases had no gene match. The CDR3 region is CASSDTPTSIKGDNEQFF. In nucleotides, the CDR3 is TGCGCCAGCAGCGACACCCCGACTAGCATAAAAGGCGACAATGAGCAGTTCTTC.

The chain combines TRBV27 with TRBJ2-1; the D is unclear. V lost 4 bases and J 5 bases, leaving 9 bases between the germline ends. The CDR3 is made up of 13 amino acids. The germline V gene encodes CDR1 MNHEY and CDR2 SMNVEV (reference sequence). The DNA for the CDR3 is TGTGCCAGCAGTTATTTTATTAACAATGAGCAGTTCTTC. Translated: CASSYFINNEQFF.

The rearrangement joins TRBV4-1 to TRBJ1-1; 7 nucleotides agree with TRBD1. The length of the CDR3 is 15 residues. The germline CDR1 and CDR2 sequences are MGHRA and YSYEKL. V lost 2 bases to trimming and J lost 0 bases; unmatched junction nucleotides: 3. CDR3 bases: TGCGCCAGCAGCCAACAACAGGGGATGAACACTGAAGCTTTCTTT. Translation: CASSQQQGMNTEAFF.

The genes are TRBV9 and TRBJ2-7; D call uncertain. The CDR3 runs to 14 residues. Per the germline V gene, CDR1 is SGDLS and CDR2 is YYNGEE. V was trimmed by 0 bases and J by 6 bases, leaving 13 bases between them. For the CDR3, the DNA is TGTGCCAGCAGCGTAGGGTCCAACTCTCGCGAGCAGTACTTC. This codes for CASSVGSNSREQYF.

V is TRBV18 and J is TRBJ1-1; the D is unclear. CDR1 KGHSH and CDR2 LQKENI come from the germline V gene. V was pared by 0 bases and J by 1 base, with 6 bases between. There are 14 residues in the CDR3. CDR3 residues: CASSPPQSNTEAFF. The CDR3, as DNA: TGTGCCAGCTCACCACCTCAATCGAACACTGAAGCTTTCTTT.

This chain connects TRBV28 to TRBJ1-1; a possible D gene is TRBD1 (5 bases). V was clipped by 2 bases and J by 4 bases, with 8 bases between them. CDR1 is MDHEN and CDR2 is SYDVKM in the germline V gene. The CDR3 totals 13 residues. CDR3 DNA sequence: TGTGCCAGCAGTTTACCTCAGGGCACTGAAGCTTTCTTT. This gives the protein CASSLPQGTEAFF.

A note on this clone: An end of the junction differs from the germline gene, which may be a read error. Distinct nucleotide sequences in the sample also encode this CDR3. The chain joins TRBV13 to TRBJ1-6, with D unclear. CDR1 and CDR2 (germline): PRHDT, FYEKMQ (reference sequence). The length of the CDR3 is 15 residues. The CDR3 here is CASSLATGGNSPLHF. Here the CDR3 DNA reads TGTGCCAGCAGCTTAGCAACGGGAGGGAATTCCCCCCTCCACTTT.

The chain links TRBV30 to TRBJ2-1; D not resolved. V was shortened by 0 bases and J by 9 bases, with 6 bases between the two germline ends. The CDR3 length is 11 residues. CDR1 GTSNPN and CDR2 SVGIG come from the germline V gene (reference sequence). The CDR3 DNA follows: TGTGCCTGGAGTGTAGCACCTGAGCAGTTCTTC. It translates to CAWSVAPEQFF.

V and J are TRBV13 and TRBJ2-1, with 11 bases matching TRBD2. The CDR3 has 17 residues. CDR1 and CDR2 from the germline V gene are PRHDT and FYEKMQ (reference sequence). The V segment lost 4 bases and the J segment 4 bases; nucleotides outside the gene matches: 9. CDR3 coding DNA: TGTGCCAGCAGCTCGAGACTAGCGGGGCTACATTACAATGAGCAGTTCTTC. Residues: CASSSRLAGLHYNEQFF.

The CDR3, as DNA: TGTGCCAGCAGCTTAATTAAAATGTCACCTCAGTTGGATGGCTACACCTTC. Protein sequence: CASSLIKMSPQLDGYTF. V and J are TRBV11-2 and TRBJ1-2; D is ambiguous. Germline V lookup: CDR1 SGHAT, CDR2 FQNNGV. The CDR3 spans 17 residues. V shed 2 bases and J shed 6 bases, with 22 bases lying between them.

This chain joins TRBV27 and TRBJ1-1; a possible D gene is TRBD1 (5 bases). The V and J ends lost 3 bases and 8 bases respectively, with 19 bases between them. This CDR3 contains 15 residues. CDR1 and CDR2 from the germline V gene are MNHEY and SMNVEV (reference sequence). Here the CDR3 reads CASSFGGLTLAEAFF. The CDR3, as DNA: TGTGCCAGCAGTTTCGGGGGACTCACCCTAGCCGAAGCTTTCTTT.

The chain employs TRBV5-6 and TRBJ2-7, with a weak D call TRBD2 (5 bases). CDR1 and CDR2 (germline): SGHDT, YYEEEE. The length of the CDR3 is 13 residues. The V end was cut by 2 bases, the J end by 6 bases, with 12 bases between. CDR3 protein: CASSFGGGPEQYF. The DNA of the CDR3 is TGTGCCAGCAGCTTCGGTGGAGGTCCCGAGCAGTACTTC.

This chain uses TRBV6-1 with TRBJ1-5; D is ambiguous. CDR1 and CDR2 from the germline V gene are MNHNS and SASEGT. The CDR3 runs 16 residues. Trimming shortened V by 0 bases and J by 9 bases, and 18 bases separated the two germline ends. The CDR3 DNA reads as TGTGCCAGCAGTGAAGCGGGTCTTGCAGCTACGGGGCCCCAGCATTTT. Protein: CASSEAGLAATGPQHF.

The chain couples TRBV5-6 to TRBJ1-1, with 9 bases aligning to TRBD1. Trimming at V came to 5 bases and at J to 4 bases, leaving 3 bases not matched to a gene. CDR3 length equals 13 residues. The germline V gene encodes CDR1 SGHDT and CDR2 YYEEEE. The CDR3 DNA reads TGTGCCAGCAGTACGACAGGGGGCACTGAAGCTTTCTTT. Encoded protein: CASSTTGGTEAFF. Variable domain in full (rest from reference TRBV5-6 and TRBJ1-1): DAGVTQSPTHLIKTRGQQVTLRCSPKSGHDTVSWYQQALGQGPQFIFQYYEEEERQRGNFPDRFSGHQFPNYSSELNVNALLLGDSALYLCASSTTGGTEAFFGQGTRLTVV.